Shown below are 24 T cell receptor beta chains from a single sample sequenced in a study of molecular identifiers for immune sequencing clone quantification. Using its own MiXCR run on the PCR reads, TCRdb lists one record per CDR3 protein. The sample has around 300,000 distinct CDR3 sequences; about a quarter are singletons. Sequenced: naive CD8+ T cells from blood, with Jurkat cell RNA spiked in. Indicated subset: FACS-sorted CD8+CD4-CCR7+CD45RA+ naive T cells. Source of these receptors: a human donor in good health. Some libraries in this study had Jurkat cell RNA spiked in.

Worth noting for this clonotype: Since no conserved phenylalanine or tryptophan closes the CDR3, a read error is the likely cause. The chain is built from TRBV12-3 or TRBV12-4 and TRBJ2-3, with D unclear. CDR3 size: 13 residues. Trimming removed 6 bases from V and 0 bases from J, with 7 bases in between. The CDR3 region is CASSDVSTDTQYS. As DNA, the CDR3 is TGTGCCAGCAGCGATGTTAGCACAGATACGCAGTATTCT.

This clonotype was observed a handful of times. V gene TRBV27 combines with J gene TRBJ1-1; D might be TRBD1 (5 bases). The CDR3 runs to 14 residues. In germline, CDR1 is MNHEY, CDR2 SMNVEV (reference sequence). Trimming removed 3 bases from V and 1 base from J, with 9 bases in between. CDR3 sequence (DNA): TGTGCCAGCAGTTTTTCAGGGTCGAACACTGAAGCTTTCTTT. Translated, it gives CASSFSGSNTEAFF.

This clonotype was counted only a few times. V and J are TRBV6-5 and TRBJ1-5, with D unclear. Germline V gene lookup returns CDR1 MNHEY and CDR2 SVGAGI. This CDR3 has 13 residues. V was cut by 4 bases and J by 3 bases, with 7 bases left in between. The CDR3, as DNA: TGTGCCAGCAGTTTTACAAACAATCAGCCCCAGCATTTT. It specifies CASSFTNNQPQHF.

This clonotype was seen repeatedly, ten times or more. The chain is built from TRBV7-9 and TRBJ2-3, with 9 nucleotides matching TRBD1. With V trimmed by 2 bases and J by 4 bases, 1 base remained unmatched. Germline V lookup: CDR1 SEHNR, CDR2 FQNEAQ (reference sequence). The CDR3 spans 14 residues. This CDR3 is CASSLRDRADTQYF. CDR3 nucleotides: TGTGCCAGCAGCTTACGGGACAGGGCAGATACGCAGTATTTT.

As regards this clonotype: A much larger clone lies a single base off, so this may be a read error. This chain joins TRBV29-1 and TRBJ1-2, with 9 positions matching TRBD1. Germline values: CDR1 SQVTM, CDR2 ANQGSEA. The CDR3 runs 16 residues. Trimming at V came to 0 bases and at J to 0 bases, leaving 5 bases not matched to a gene. CDR3 sequence: CSVEDVDRGTNYGYTF. The CDR3 DNA is TGCAGCGTTGAAGACGTGGACAGGGGAACTAACTATGGCTACACCTTC.

V gene TRBV12-3 or TRBV12-4 combines with J gene TRBJ1-1, with D tentatively TRBD1 (5 bases). V was clipped by 7 bases and J by 10 bases, with 19 bases between them. The CDR3 spans 13 residues. CDR3 nucleotides: TGTGCCAGCACCCCCGGGACTGCCGTTGGAGCTTTCTTT. This codes for CASTPGTAVGAFF.

The gene calls are TRBV28 and TRBJ2-7; TRBD2 agrees at 7 bases. Per the germline V gene, CDR1 is MDHEN and CDR2 is SYDVKM. The CDR3 has 13 amino acids. With 8 bases clipped from V and 6 bases from J, the junction kept 10 bases outside the gene matches. CDR3 in amino acids: CASVRGSGLEQYF. Written as DNA, the CDR3 is TGTGCCAGCGTGCGGGGGAGTGGGCTCGAGCAGTACTTC.

V and J are TRBV18 and TRBJ2-3, with 7 bases lining up with TRBD1. This CDR3 region has 15 residues. Germline V gene sequence: CDR1 KGHSH, CDR2 LQKENI. Losses at the gene ends were 1 base for V and 2 bases for J; bases not matched to a gene: 3. The CDR3 loop is CASSPQGASTDTQYF. The CDR3 DNA reads as TGTGCCAGCTCACCACAGGGGGCCTCCACAGATACGCAGTATTTT.

To note about this clonotype: A much bigger clone sits one base away, suggesting this may be a read error. V and J are TRBV20-1 and TRBJ1-5; D ambiguous. Germline CDR1 DFQATT, CDR2 SNEGSKA (reference sequence). This CDR3 has 11 amino acids. CDR3 protein: CSTRRNQPQHF. CDR3 bases: TGCAGTACTAGACGTAATCAGCCCCAGCATTTT.

Regarding this clonotype: Just one base apart from a much larger clone, this may be a read error. This chain joins TRBV28 and TRBJ2-5; 9 bases align to TRBD1. Germline loops: CDR1 MDHEN, CDR2 SYDVKM. This CDR3 is 13 amino acids long. V shed 11 bases, J shed 2 bases, and the junction held 6 bases outside the gene matches. DNA of the CDR3: TGTGCCCACGGACAGGGGATACAAGAGACCCAGTACTTC. It encodes CAHGQGIQETQYF.

This clonotype was seen only a few times. The chain employs TRBV7-2 and TRBJ1-5; no clear D gene. V was shortened by 1 base and J by 6 bases, with 7 bases between the two germline ends. CDR1 is SGHTA, CDR2 FQGNSA, per germline. The CDR3 is 13 residues long. In DNA, the CDR3 is TGTGCCAGCAGCTTAGATGCTTTTCAGCCCCAGCATTTT. It encodes CASSLDAFQPQHF.

This clonotype was counted a few times. The junction departs from the called germline gene at one end, perhaps through a read error. This rearrangement joins TRBV19 to TRBJ1-5; 8 bases match TRBD1. The CDR3 covers 11 residues. Germline loops: CDR1 LNHDA, CDR2 SQIVND (reference sequence). CDR3 nucleotides: TGTGCCAGTAGTAAGGACAGGGAGATCAATTTT. Its protein product is CASSKDREINF.

There are many counts of this clonotype. The gene calls are TRBV4-3 and TRBJ2-7; D perhaps matches TRBD1 (6 bases). The V end was cut by 1 base, the J end by 1 base, with 11 bases between. The CDR3 consists of 15 residues. Germline lookup yields CDR1 LGHNA and CDR2 YSLEER. The CDR3 region has the DNA TGCGCCAGCAGCCAAGCCCCGGGACAATCCTACGAGCAGTACTTC. This gives the protein CASSQAPGQSYEQYF.

Only one count was recorded for this clonotype. This may come from a read error, since a much larger clone is one base off. The chain joins TRBV30 to TRBJ1-1; D is uncertain. Germline lookup yields CDR1 GTSNPN and CDR2 SVGIG (reference sequence). The CDR3 is made up of 13 amino acids. Trimming stripped 2 bases from V and 4 bases from J, with 11 bases between. This chain's CDR3 is CAWSREEGTEAFF. CDR3 in DNA: TGTGCCTGGAGTCGGGAGGAGGGCACTGAAGCTTTCTTT.

The chain has TRBV7-9 and TRBJ2-3; 11 nucleotides align to TRBD2. Per germline, CDR1 SEHNR and CDR2 FQNEAQ (reference sequence). V dropped 5 bases and J dropped 2; count of bases not matched to a gene: 9. This CDR3 spans 17 amino acids. CDR3 coding DNA: TGTGCCAGCAGCCCTCCGACTAGCGGGGTAGTCACAGATACGCAGTATTTT. Translation: CASSPPTSGVVTDTQYF. Complete variable domain (other parts from reference TRBV7-9 and TRBJ2-3): DTGVSQNPRHKITKRGQNVTFRCDPISEHNRLYWYRQTLGQGPEFLTYFQNEAQLEKSRLLSDRFSAERPKGSFSTLEIQRTEQGDSAMYLCASSPPTSGVVTDTQYFGPGTRLTVL.

The gene calls are TRBV5-1 and TRBJ2-7; perhaps D is TRBD1 or TRBD2 (6 bases each). This CDR3 comprises 14 residues. CDR1 SGHRS and CDR2 YFSETQ come from the germline V gene. V dropped 0 bases and J dropped 2 bases, with 9 bases sitting between them. The CDR3 nucleotides are TGCGCCAGCAGCTTGGTCGGGGGCCCCTACGAGCAGTACTTC. It yields the protein CASSLVGGPYEQYF.

Points on this clonotype: At one end the junction does not follow the germline gene, possibly because of a read error. V and J are TRBV7-9 and TRBJ1-4; perhaps TRBD1 as D (5 bases). The germline gives CDR1 SEHNR, CDR2 FQNEAQ (reference sequence). CDR3 size: 16 residues. The CDR3 protein is CAGSSAARDGPEKLFF. DNA of the CDR3: TGTGCCGGCAGCTCCGCCGCCCGGGACGGACCGGAAAAACTGTTTTTT.

This clonotype was seen a few times. This sequence joins TRBV13 and TRBJ2-3; either TRBD1 or TRBD2 may supply D (6 bases each). Germline V gives CDR1 PRHDT, CDR2 FYEKMQ (reference sequence). The CDR3 loop spans 15 amino acids. V dropped 0 bases and J dropped 4 bases, with 11 bases sitting between them. The CDR3 sequence: CASSLGGGRADTQYF. CDR3 bases: TGTGCCAGCAGCTTAGGCGGGGGCAGGGCAGATACGCAGTATTTT.

The chain couples TRBV6-2 or TRBV6-3 to TRBJ1-2; D gene unclear. Germline CDR1 reads MNHEY; CDR2 reads SVGEGT. The V and J ends lost 4 bases and 4 bases respectively, with 13 bases between them. The CDR3 totals 14 residues. The CDR3 loop reads CASSSAGGFYGYTF. CDR3 nucleotides: TGTGCCAGCAGTTCGGCAGGAGGTTTCTATGGCTACACCTTC.

This clonotype was seen many times. The chain combines TRBV5-4 with TRBJ1-2; tentative D call: TRBD1 (6 bases). V was trimmed by 3 bases and J by 4 bases, leaving 10 bases between them. CDR3 size: 13 residues. The germline gives CDR1 SGHNT, CDR2 YYREEE (reference sequence). The CDR3, as DNA: TGTGCCAGCAGCTCCGGCAGGGGCTATGGCTACACCTTC. As protein: CASSSGRGYGYTF. The variable domain in full, completed from reference TRBV5-4 and TRBJ1-2, reads ETGVTQSPTHLIKTRGQQVTLRCSSQSGHNTVSWYQQALGQGPQFIFQYYREEENGRGNFPPRFSGLQFPNYSSELNVNALELDDSALYLCASSSGRGYGYTFGSGTRLTVV.

In this sample, this clonotype turned up a few times. This rearrangement joins TRBV20-1 to TRBJ2-1; D is perhaps TRBD1 or TRBD2 (5 bases each). This CDR3 is 15 amino acids long. From germline, CDR1 is DFQATT and CDR2 SNEGSKA (reference sequence). Trimming pared 1 base from V and 6 bases from J, leaving 16 bases between. In DNA form, the CDR3 reads TGCAGTGCTAGAGTAGAGGGGATTGGGGGCAATGAGCAGTTCTTC. Translated, it gives CSARVEGIGGNEQFF.

As concerns this clonotype: This may be a read error, as it is one base from a much larger clone. The CDR3 loop is CASSVGYDQETQYF. CDR3 DNA: TGTGCCAGCAGCGTAGGGTACGACCAAGAGACCCAGTACTTC. This sequence joins TRBV9 and TRBJ2-5; D is undetermined. The length of the CDR3 is 14 residues. The germline V gene encodes CDR1 SGDLS and CDR2 YYNGEE. The V end lost 0 bases, the J end lost 0 bases, and 6 bases lay between the germline ends.

The chain is built from TRBV27 and TRBJ1-1; 9 positions match TRBD1. The CDR3 extends over 16 amino acids. From germline, CDR1 is MNHEY and CDR2 SMNVEV (reference sequence). J was trimmed by 5 bases and V by 0 bases; bases with no gene match: 7. CDR3 coding DNA: TGTGCCAGCAGTTTATCGATGGGGACAGGGAGGACTGAAGCTTTCTTT. Translating gives CASSLSMGTGRTEAFF.

J is TRBJ2-7 and V is TRBV7-2, with TRBD1 matching over 8 bases. Germline V gene lookup returns CDR1 SGHTA and CDR2 FQGNSA. The CDR3 sequence is 16 residues long. With 1 base clipped from V and 3 bases from J, the junction kept 8 bases outside the gene matches. In DNA, the CDR3 is TGTGCCAGCAGCTTAGGAGACAGGGGATTAGTCTACGAGCAGTACTTC. Translating it yields CASSLGDRGLVYEQYF.